This T cell receptor beta chain was sequenced in a study of blood T cell repertoires in COVID-19 (dated by TCRdb to the early 2020s). In the study overall: Samples covering the acute and convalescent phases of COVID-19 were provided by collaborators in the United States, Italy and Spain. The material from the prospective study consisted of cDNA or gDNA derived from T cells, B-cell-depleted T cells, or PBMCs. The dataset comprised deeply sampled blood TCRbeta repertoires from subjects exposed to, actively infected with, or recovered from COVID-19. The repertoires were released in a freely available public database intended as a resource for research on the immune response to SARS-CoV-2. Samples came from the ongoing ImmuneRACE study (first 160 participants) plus 1,254 subjects from 6 global collaborators. Sample metadata almost always included a de-identified subject ID, COVID-19 status, age in years and sex. HLA class I and class II types, where available, came from metadata supplied by the sample provider rather than from assay-based typing. Results the study describes overall, beyond this receptor: How much clinical and demographic metadata was included differed by source and by participant, and the metadata was provided uncurated.

From its cysteine to its phenylalanine, the CDR3 spans 15 amino acids. The read is trimmed to its CDR3 DNA, 45 bases read in frame from base 1. V is cut back by 7 bases and J by 5 bases, with 5 bases in the junction unmatched. Via the germline V gene (reference sequence), CDR1 is LNHDA and CDR2 SQIVND. TCRbeta CDR3 regions were amplified from genomic DNA by means of the immunoSEQ Assay, a bias-controlled multiplex PCR. Regarding the original processing steps: The number of nucleated cells in each sample was estimated by amplification of reference gene primers within the assay. To quantify the absolute abundance of each unique TCRbeta CDR3 rearrangement, sequence reads were collapsed and filtered. For each sample, productive Simpson clonality was calculated as the square root of Simpson's diversity index across productive rearrangements. In its TCRdb copy, this immuneACCESS table keeps in-frame sequences only and misses some clones. Where compared with another copy, unresolved V genes explain less than half of these, and the others have no known cause. The V and J calls and clone size were taken over from that table, and D and trimming were inferred from the DNA. This sample gives around 37,000 clones in total; 90% of them show up just once. The top ten constitute 20% to 30% of the sample.

Each collaborating institution followed its own protocols to collect whole blood in K2EDTA tubes. For TCRbeta analysis, collaborators shipped samples as frozen whole blood, isolated PBMCs, or DNA extracted from either of those sample types. Of note for this clone: Its antigen is still unknown. Base qualities are not provided; no much larger clone lies one nucleotide away.

The specimen was peripheral blood. This clonotype was obtained from a man between 60 and 75 years old with active or convalescent COVID-19. In this chain, TRBV19 is recombined with TRBJ2-1, and 13 junctional nucleotides match TRBD2. DNA sequence: TGTGCCAGTACCCCGACTAGCGGGGGGAACAATGAGCAGTTCTTC. It translates as CASTPTSGGNNEQFF.